Presented here are 21 T cell receptor beta chains from one specimen sequenced in a study of identical twins. TCRdb passed the 5' RACE reads through MiXCR, listing each CDR3 protein once. The table has under 900,000 distinct CDR3 sequences, around an eighth seen once; the top ten hold around 1.6%. This sample also appeared in a second study, on yellow fever vaccine responses in identical twins.

Sequenced: PBMCs. These TCRs come from a woman aged 18-29 years in good health.

J is TRBJ1-1 and V is TRBV10-3, with D maybe TRBD1 (5 bases). Germline V lookup: CDR1 ENHRY, CDR2 SYGVKD. The CDR3 is 13 amino acids. Trimming took 7 bases from V and 5 from J, leaving 14 bases between them. The CDR3 nucleotides are TGTGCCATCACCCCCCGACGGGGGACTGAAGCTTTCTTT. Translation gives CAITPRRGTEAFF.

This clonotype was found many times. V is TRBV9 and J is TRBJ2-7; TRBD2 matches 16 bases. This CDR3 region has 16 residues. The V gene's germline CDR1 is SGDLS and CDR2 YYNGEE. Trimming cost V 3 bases and J 5 bases; bases outside gene matches: 5. This CDR3 reads CASSEGLAGGNHEQYF. The CDR3 bases are TGTGCCAGCAGCGAGGGACTAGCGGGAGGGAACCACGAGCAGTACTTC.

This clonotype turned up a few times. The rearrangement uses TRBV7-8 and TRBJ2-1; 7 bases map to TRBD1. Per the germline V gene, CDR1 is SGHVS and CDR2 is FQNEAQ. There are 16 residues in the CDR3. The ends lost 5 bases at V and 6 bases at J; junction bases unmatched: 13. CDR3 region: CASSPTGPSQVNEQFF. In nucleotides, the CDR3 is TGTGCCAGCAGCCCGACAGGGCCGAGTCAGGTCAATGAGCAGTTCTTC.

The table lists this clonotype with a few counts. J is TRBJ2-1 and V is TRBV27; D is tentatively TRBD1 or TRBD2 (5 bases each). This CDR3 is built from 15 residues. Trimming took 6 bases from V and 5 from J, leaving 17 bases between them. Germline V gene data show CDR1 as MNHEY and CDR2 as SMNVEV (reference sequence). The CDR3 bases are TGTGCCAGCAGGAGTACCGGGACGTATAACAATGAGCAGTTCTTC. Its translation is CASRSTGTYNNEQFF.

The chain uses TRBV3-1 and TRBJ2-1, with D perhaps TRBD1 or TRBD2 (5 bases each). Germline lookup yields CDR1 LGHDT and CDR2 YNNKEL (reference sequence). Between the trimmed V and J ends, which lost 4 bases and 9 bases, there was a span of 19 bases. CDR3 size: 15 residues. Here the CDR3 reads CASSRAGTQISEQFF. CDR3 nucleotide sequence: TGTGCCAGCAGCCGAGCCGGGACCCAGATTTCTGAGCAGTTCTTC.

The chain's CDR3 is CASRYELGMQFF. CDR3 nucleotides: TGTGCCAGCAGATACGAACTCGGGATGCAGTTCTTC. The rearrangement links TRBV12-3 or TRBV12-4 to TRBJ2-1, with D maybe TRBD2 (5 bases). The V end was cut by 6 bases, the J end by 12 bases, with 15 bases between. The CDR3 has 12 residues.

The table lists this clonotype with a few counts. The rearrangement uses TRBV5-1 and TRBJ1-2, with D possibly TRBD1 on 5 matching bases. From germline, CDR1 is SGHRS and CDR2 YFSETQ. The CDR3 totals 16 residues. Trimming took off 1 base at V and 5 bases at J, with 18 bases between the two ends. DNA for the CDR3: TGCGCCAGCAGCTTGCTTCCAGGGCCTGGGGAATATGGCTACACCTTC. It yields the protein CASSLLPGPGEYGYTF.

The chain links TRBV7-2 to TRBJ2-2; D assignment may be TRBD1 or TRBD2 (5 bases each). The length of the CDR3 is 17 residues. Deletions cut 1 base from V and 3 bases from J, with 15 bases between. Germline V CDR1 and CDR2: SGHTA, FQGNSA. Here the CDR3 DNA reads TGTGCCAGCAGCTTAGGAGGGCAGGGTTTGGACACCGGGGAGCTGTTTTTT. This codes for CASSLGGQGLDTGELFF.

In its sample, this clonotype was seen a few times. The chain couples TRBV3-1 to TRBJ2-1; TRBD2 matches 13 bases. The CDR3 totals 16 residues. The germline V gene has CDR1 LGHDT and CDR2 YNNKEL (reference sequence). The V and J ends lost 2 bases and 5 bases, in that order; junction bases with no gene match: 3. The CDR3 DNA reads TGTGCCAGCAGCCAATGGGGACTAGCGGGGAACAATGAGCAGTTCTTC. It specifies CASSQWGLAGNNEQFF.

The J gene is TRBJ2-7, the V gene TRBV12-3 or TRBV12-4; D possibly corresponds to TRBD2 (5 bases). The CDR3 spans 14 residues. With 3 bases removed from V and 6 bases from J, the gap between germline ends came to 15 bases. CDR3 sequence reads: CASSFGPGSIEQYF. The CDR3 DNA reads as TGTGCCAGCAGTTTCGGGCCGGGGAGCATCGAGCAGTACTTC.

The chain has TRBV2 and TRBJ2-7; no clear D gene. The CDR3 spans 16 residues. CDR1 and CDR2 (germline): SNHLY, FYNNEI. Trimming took 6 bases from V and 1 from J, leaving 19 bases between them. The CDR3 DNA sequence: TGTGCCAGCAGGTTATCCAATGTCTGGGATTCCTACGAGCAGTACTTC. Amino acids: CASRLSNVWDSYEQYF. The full variable domain, its missing parts supplied by reference TRBV2 and TRBJ2-7, is EPEVTQTPSHQVTQMGQEVILRCVPISNHLYFYWYRQILGQKVEFLVSFYNNEISEKSEIFDDQFSVERPDGSNFTLKIRSTKLEDSAMYFCASRLSNVWDSYEQYFGPGTRLTVT.

This clonotype has only a few counts. The chain couples TRBV28 to TRBJ2-7; 7 nucleotides agree with TRBD1. V was clipped by 5 bases and J by 6 bases; unmatched bases: 10. The germline CDR1 and CDR2 sequences are MDHEN and SYDVKM. The CDR3 has 14 residues. CDR3 DNA sequence: TGTGCCAGCAGTACCGGACAGGCCCGCGCCGAGCAGTACTTC. Amino acid sequence: CASSTGQARAEQYF.

In its sample, this clonotype was seen a few times. The chain recombines TRBV29-1 with TRBJ2-1; D may match TRBD1 or TRBD2 (5 bases each). The CDR3 length is 12 residues. The ends were cut back, 5 bases at V and 5 bases at J, with 10 bases in the middle. Germline CDR1 reads SQVTM; CDR2 reads ANQGSEA. The CDR3 region has the DNA TGCAGCGTTAGTTGGGGGAACAATGAGCAGTTCTTC. It codes for CSVSWGNNEQFF.

The rearrangement joins TRBV4-1 to TRBJ2-5; D not resolved. The CDR3 sequence is 13 residues long. V shed 3 bases and J shed 4 bases, with 9 bases lying between them. Looked up from germline, CDR1 is MGHRA and CDR2 is YSYEKL. In DNA, the CDR3 is TGCGCCAGCAGCCAGGCATTTGGAGAGACCCAGTACTTC. It encodes CASSQAFGETQYF.

This clonotype was picked up a small number of times. The chain has TRBV11-1 and TRBJ2-6, with a tentative D call TRBD1 (6 bases). The CDR3 is 18 residues long. V lost 4 bases and J 0 bases, leaving 16 bases between the germline ends. Germline V gene sequence: CDR1 SGHAT, CDR2 FQDESV (reference sequence). This CDR3 is CASSSKDSYDSGANVLTF. The CDR3 bases are TGTGCCAGCAGCTCCAAGGACAGCTATGACTCTGGGGCCAACGTCCTGACTTTC.

This clonotype was recorded at least ten times. The V gene is TRBV20-1, the J gene TRBJ2-2; TRBD1 matches at 10 bases. The CDR3 spans 15 residues. With V trimmed by 3 bases and J by 5 bases, 6 bases remained unmatched. Germline CDR1 and CDR2: DFQATT and SNEGSKA (reference sequence). This CDR3 is CSASLDRGSTGELFF. The CDR3 coding sequence is TGCAGTGCTAGTTTGGACAGGGGGAGTACCGGGGAGCTGTTTTTT.

This clonotype was detected many times. The V gene is TRBV10-3, the J gene TRBJ2-2; 7 nucleotides align to TRBD1. The CDR3 runs 14 residues. Germline V lookup: CDR1 ENHRY, CDR2 SYGVKD. Unmatched junction bases numbered 7, after V lost 7 bases and J lost 5 bases. The CDR3, as DNA: TGTGCCATCAACAAGGGACAGTCGACCGGGGAGCTGTTTTTT. Protein product: CAINKGQSTGELFF.

This clonotype was observed a few times. The rearrangement links TRBV7-9 to TRBJ1-3, with D perhaps TRBD1 (5 bases). The V gene lost 5 bases and the J gene lost 2 bases, with 16 bases spanning the gap. The CDR3 has 16 residues. The germline gives CDR1 SEHNR, CDR2 FQNEAQ (reference sequence). CDR3 residues: CASSPPGPAAGNTIYF. CDR3 bases: TGTGCCAGCAGCCCACCGGGACCGGCGGCTGGAAACACCATATATTTT.

The genes are TRBV20-1 and TRBJ2-5; 10 bases line up with TRBD2. CDR3 size: 14 residues. The germline V gene encodes CDR1 DFQATT and CDR2 SNEGSKA (reference sequence). V was pared by 7 bases and J by 5 bases, with 10 bases of the junction left unmatched. The CDR3 region has the DNA TGCAGTGTAGGGAGCGGGAGGGCCCGGGAGACCCAGTACTTC. Translating gives CSVGSGRARETQYF.

This chain connects TRBV29-1 to TRBJ2-7; D not resolved. V lost 4 bases and J 3 bases, leaving 13 bases between the germline ends. CDR1 is SQVTM and CDR2 is ANQGSEA in the germline V gene. This CDR3 is built from 13 residues. This chain's CDR3 is CSVGVGSIYEQYF. In nucleotides, the CDR3 is TGCAGCGTTGGGGTGGGCTCCATCTACGAGCAGTACTTC.

This chain links TRBV15 with TRBJ1-6, with 8 bases aligning to TRBD1. V was pared by 3 bases and J by 10 bases, with 5 bases of the junction left unmatched. CDR3 length: 14 amino acids. The germline V gene encodes CDR1 LNHNV and CDR2 YYDKDF (reference sequence). CDR3 protein: CATSRDRDESPLHF. In DNA form, the CDR3 reads TGTGCCACCAGCAGGGACAGGGATGAATCACCCCTCCACTTT.